Listed here is a single T cell receptor (beta chain). Its antigen target is currently unknown. The input lacks base qualities; no much larger clone sits a single base away. There are 19 amino acids in the CDR3, from cysteine to phenylalanine inclusive. Only CDR3 DNA is held: 57 bases, read in frame from base 1. V is pruned by 0 bases and J by 1 base, leaving 7 bases of the junction without a gene match. From the germline V gene, CDR1 is SGHRS and CDR2 is YFSETQ. The data originate from a study of shared clonotypes between healthy human individuals (TCRdb year 2020). Background for the entire study: The cohort included three men and a couple of women between 18 and 49 years of age. For each donor, three plates each were used for CD4 naive and CD4 memory, two plates were used for CD8 naive, and one plate was used for CD8 memory. Leukapheresis yielded between about 0.9 and 8.9 billion PBMCs per donor. Libraries were prepared and TCR repertoires were sequenced by different laboratories using diverse techniques, in order to increase sequencing depth and limit assay-specific biases. To estimate repertoire size and how much clonotypes are shared between individuals, the study performed deep sequencing of blood TCR repertoires from roughly five healthy adults. The research as a whole found: Pairwise subsampling led to the expectation that sequencing depth would affect the degree of clonotype sharing among donors. Sharing across a few donors was observed for 5% to 6.5% of naive CD4, over 3% of naive CD8, around 2.5% of memory CD4, and about 0.4% of memory CD8 clonotypes. Incomplete sequencing was indicated by rarefaction of sorted-subset datasets, despite the large sequencing depth. Larger estimated clonotype richness was generally found for naive subsets than for memory subsets. Sampling was restricted to blood, and TCR repertoires in tissues likely differ from the TCR repertoires found in blood. Compared with non-shared clonotypes, the clonotypes found in all four sorted-subset donors had higher generation probabilities. Because the study included only a small number of donors, the genetic and exposure-history diversity represented was limited.

Using the deep immunoSEQ assay, multiplex PCR amplified TCR CDR3 regions from genomic DNA. Genomic DNA extracted from each cell subset was distributed evenly over all wells of several immunoSEQ 96-well plates, and each plate served as one replicate. Each replicate PCR for sorted subsets received around 0.2 ug genomic DNA, equal to around 32,000 T cell genomes. Purified libraries were quantified with a Qubit 3.0 fluorometer, sized on a Bioanalyzer 2100, and re-quantified with the KAPA Library Quantification kit. Every immunoSEQ 96-well plate was sequenced on a dedicated single-read 150-cycle Illumina NextSeq 550 flow cell. In the original analysis: Because the immunoSEQ output held only junctional sequences and lacked quality scores, the filtering could not match the filtering applied to full-length reads. Sequences were annotated with PyIR, a Python wrapper for IgBLAST v1.9, and V/J genes and CDR3 were assigned using IMGT germline references. Reads were removed for weak V/J assignments (E-value above 1e-6), missing CDR3, stop codons, out-of-frame junctions, or ambiguous translated residues. V3J clonotypes were defined by identical inferred V gene, J gene, and CDR3 amino acid sequence. To compute the percentage overlap between repertoires, the number of shared unique clonotypes was divided by the size of the smaller repertoire. Three approaches were used to assess repertoire richness: RTK rarefaction, the Chao1 estimator, and Recon v2.1 estimates of unobserved clonotypes. Generation probabilities for all TCRbeta clonotypes obtained by the gDNA method from a few donors were computed using OLGA. TCRdb limited this immuneACCESS table to in-frame rearrangements with V and J called. A share of clones is missing; checked studies link under half to unresolved V genes, and the rest is unexplained. The DNA gave D and trimming, while V, J and clone size come from that table. Present in this sample are approximately 2.3 million clones, 85% to 95% of which were seen just once. The ten largest clones add up to 0.39% of the sample.

The donors were healthy, HIV-negative adults with no recently reported acute infections or vaccinations. Every donor was a Caucasian adult living in Nashville, Tennessee, USA. CD4+ T cells were enriched through magnetic negative selection, after which naive cells were positively selected on CD45RA and the remaining negative fraction served as the memory subset. Blood was collected by leukapheresis, and PBMCs were isolated by Ficoll-Histopaque density gradient centrifugation and then cryopreserved in liquid nitrogen vapor phase. Purity and quantity of every magnetically sorted T cell population were checked by analytical flow cytometry. Each sorted fraction had its genomic DNA isolated and then quantified by UV absorbance on a Nanodrop 2000c.

Sequencing was performed on naive CD4+ T cells from PBMCs. This specimen's cell subset or site label, interpreted: CD45RA+ positively selected. The chain joins TRBV5-1 to TRBJ2-3, and TRBD2 aligns with 14 junction nucleotides. The receptor comes from a young man in good health. Some clones in this sample may be carry-over from other donors' samples. For the CDR3, the sequence is CASSLGLAGGPGGTDTQYF. The sequenced DNA: TGCGCCAGCAGCTTGGGACTAGCGGGAGGGCCGGGGGGCACAGATACGCAGTATTTT.